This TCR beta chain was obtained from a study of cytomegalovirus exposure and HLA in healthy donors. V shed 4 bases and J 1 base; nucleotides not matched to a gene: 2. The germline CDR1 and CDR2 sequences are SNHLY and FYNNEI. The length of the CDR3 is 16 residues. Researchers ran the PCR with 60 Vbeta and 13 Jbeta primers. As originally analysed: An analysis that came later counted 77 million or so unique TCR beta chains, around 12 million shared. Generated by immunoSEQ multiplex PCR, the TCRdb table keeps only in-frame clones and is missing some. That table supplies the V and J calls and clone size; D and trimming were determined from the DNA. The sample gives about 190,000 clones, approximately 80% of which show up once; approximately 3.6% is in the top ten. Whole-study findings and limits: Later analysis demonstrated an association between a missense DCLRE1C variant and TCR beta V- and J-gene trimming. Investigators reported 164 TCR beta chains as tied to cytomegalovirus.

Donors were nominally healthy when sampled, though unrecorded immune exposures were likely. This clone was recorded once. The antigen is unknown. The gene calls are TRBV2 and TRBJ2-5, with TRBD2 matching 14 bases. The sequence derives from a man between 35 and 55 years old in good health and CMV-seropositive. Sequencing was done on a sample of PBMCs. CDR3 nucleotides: TGTGCCAGCAGTGGCGGGACTAGCGGGGGCCAAGAGACCCAGTACTTC. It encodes CASSGGTSGGQETQYF.